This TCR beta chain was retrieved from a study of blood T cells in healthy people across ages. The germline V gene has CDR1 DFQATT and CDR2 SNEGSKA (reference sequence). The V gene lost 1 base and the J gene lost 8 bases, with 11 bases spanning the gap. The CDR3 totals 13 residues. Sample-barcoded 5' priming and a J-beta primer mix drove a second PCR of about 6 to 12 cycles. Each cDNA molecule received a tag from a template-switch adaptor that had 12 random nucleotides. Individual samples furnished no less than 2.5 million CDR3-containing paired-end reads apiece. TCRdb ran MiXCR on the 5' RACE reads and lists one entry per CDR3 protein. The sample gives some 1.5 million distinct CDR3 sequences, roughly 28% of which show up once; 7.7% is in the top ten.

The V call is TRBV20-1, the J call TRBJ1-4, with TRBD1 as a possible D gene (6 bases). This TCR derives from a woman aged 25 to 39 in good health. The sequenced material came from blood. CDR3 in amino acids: CSARGQGREKLFF. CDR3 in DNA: TGCAGTGCTAGAGGCCAGGGGAGAGAAAAACTGTTTTTT.